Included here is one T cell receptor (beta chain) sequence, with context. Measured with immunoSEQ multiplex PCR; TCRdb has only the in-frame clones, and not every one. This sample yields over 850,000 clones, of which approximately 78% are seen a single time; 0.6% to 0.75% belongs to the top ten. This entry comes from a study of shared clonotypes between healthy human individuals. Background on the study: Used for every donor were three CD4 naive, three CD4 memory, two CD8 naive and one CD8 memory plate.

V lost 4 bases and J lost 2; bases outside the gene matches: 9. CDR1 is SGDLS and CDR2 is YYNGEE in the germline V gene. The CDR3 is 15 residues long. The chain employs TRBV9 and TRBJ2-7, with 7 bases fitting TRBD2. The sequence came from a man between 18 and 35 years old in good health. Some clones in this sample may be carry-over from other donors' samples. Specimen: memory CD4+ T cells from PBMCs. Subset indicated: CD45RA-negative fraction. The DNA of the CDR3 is TGTGCCAGCAGCCTGGGAGGGGAAGCGCCCTACGAGCAGTACTTC. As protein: CASSLGGEAPYEQYF.